Listed here are 9 T cell receptor beta chains from one sample, sequenced in a study of glioma-infiltrating T cells after dendritic cell vaccination. Sequencing was performed with immunoSEQ multiplex PCR; in TCRdb, only in-frame clones are kept and a portion is missing. In the table there are about 64,000 clones, 75% to 90% of which are singletons. Specimen: blood, collected before dendritic cell vaccination. The receptors stem from a human donor with glioblastoma.

This clone appeared a few times. V gene TRBV19 combines with J gene TRBJ1-6; D possibly corresponds to TRBD1 (5 bases). V was cut by 6 bases and J by 6 bases, with 12 bases left in between. The length of the CDR3 is 14 residues. Germline CDR1 LNHDA, CDR2 SQIVND (reference sequence). The DNA of the CDR3 is TGTGCCAGTAGCCAAAGACAGTCTAATTCACCCCTCCACTTT. Translating gives CASSQRQSNSPLHF.

The rearrangement links TRBV5-4 to TRBJ2-5; 7 bases are shared with TRBD2. V shed 1 base, J shed 2 bases, and the junction held 2 bases outside the gene matches. Germline values: CDR1 SGHNT, CDR2 YYREEE (reference sequence). This CDR3 contains 14 residues. The CDR3 sequence is CASSLPSGQETQYF. In DNA form, the CDR3 reads TGTGCCAGCAGCTTGCCTAGCGGTCAAGAGACCCAGTACTTC.

The J gene is TRBJ1-1, the V gene TRBV5-1; D possibly corresponds to TRBD1 (6 bases). CDR3 length equals 15 residues. Trimming took 1 base from V and 1 from J, leaving 11 bases between them. Germline V lookup: CDR1 SGHRS, CDR2 YFSETQ. The CDR3 spells CASSLSLQGNTEAFF. For the CDR3, the DNA is TGCGCCAGCAGCTTGAGTCTACAGGGGAACACTGAAGCTTTCTTT.

The rearrangement links TRBV7-8 to TRBJ2-3; 12 bases agree with TRBD2. Germline V gene data show CDR1 as SGHVS and CDR2 as FQNEAQ. The CDR3 totals 16 residues. Losses at the gene ends were 5 bases for V and 4 bases for J; bases not matched to a gene: 7. In nucleotides, the CDR3 is TGTGCCAGCAGCATCAGACTAGCGGGGGCGGCAGATACGCAGTATTTT. This codes for CASSIRLAGAADTQYF. Looking up the rest from reference TRBV7-8 and TRBJ2-3 gives the full variable domain: GAGVSQSPRYKVAKRGQDVALRCDPISGHVSLFWYQQALGQGPEFLTYFQNEAQLDKSGLPSDRFFAERPEGSVSTLKIQRTQQEDSAVYLCASSIRLAGAADTQYFGPGTRLTVL.

This clone was picked up a small number of times. The chain uses TRBV20-1 and TRBJ1-1; 9 bases match TRBD1. Germline V lookup: CDR1 DFQATT, CDR2 SNEGSKA (reference sequence). V shed 4 bases and J 10 bases; nucleotides not matched to a gene: 1. The CDR3 is 10 residues long. The CDR3 region has the DNA TGCAGTGCTACGGACAGGGGAGCTTTCTTT. Translated, it gives CSATDRGAFF.

The chain joins TRBV18 to TRBJ2-7; 8 nucleotides line up with TRBD1. Germline lookup yields CDR1 KGHSH and CDR2 LQKENI. J gave up 5 bases and V 5 bases, and 5 bases lay outside the gene matches. The CDR3 extends over 13 amino acids. As DNA, the CDR3 is TGTGCCAGCTCATCTCAGGGGGCACACGAGCAGTACTTC. Translated: CASSSQGAHEQYF.

The chain couples TRBV14 to TRBJ1-2; D perhaps matches TRBD1 (6 bases). The CDR3 consists of 13 residues. Germline CDR1 SGHDN, CDR2 FVKESK. V was pared by 3 bases and J by 13 bases, with 18 bases between. In nucleotides, the CDR3 is TGTGCCAGCAGCCACCCGCCCAGACAGGTACCCACCTTC. Translated, it gives CASSHPPRQVPTF.

This clone is a singleton in its sample. The chain has TRBV2 and TRBJ2-2, with 7 bases aligning to TRBD1. The V segment lost 4 bases and the J segment 1 base; nucleotides outside the gene matches: 3. The CDR3 extends over 15 amino acids. Per germline, CDR1 SNHLY and CDR2 FYNNEI. The CDR3 nucleotides are TGTGCCAGCAGTGGAGACAGGGTGAACACCGGGGAGCTGTTTTTT. Translation: CASSGDRVNTGELFF.

This chain joins TRBV2 and TRBJ1-5, with TRBD1 as a possible D gene (5 bases). CDR1 is SNHLY, CDR2 FYNNEI, per germline. Trimming removed 2 bases from V and 1 base from J, with 9 bases in between. The CDR3 is made up of 15 amino acids. In DNA, the CDR3 is TGTGCCAGCAGTGAATTAGGGGTCAGCAATCAGCCCCAGCATTTT. Its protein is CASSELGVSNQPQHF. Looking up the rest from reference TRBV2 and TRBJ1-5 gives the full variable domain: EPEVTQTPSHQVTQMGQEVILRCVPISNHLYFYWYRQILGQKVEFLVSFYNNEISEKSEIFDDQFSVERPDGSNFTLKIRSTKLEDSAMYFCASSELGVSNQPQHFGDGTRLSIL.